Listed below are T cell receptor beta chains from one sample, sequenced in a study of cytomegalovirus exposure and HLA in healthy donors. The repertoire was sequenced with immunoSEQ multiplex PCR; TCRdb's copy has only in-frame clones and lacks some. The table records tens of thousands of clones, approximately 92% of them present only once. Material for sequencing was PBMCs. The receptors here all came from a man younger than 30 in good health and CMV-seronegative. Each CDR3 is given with its conserved first and last residue. Clone sizes are given selectively: once, few, many, or a class where the clone is expanded.

V gene	J gene	clone size	CDR3 protein
TRBV11-2	TRBJ2-7	.	CASSLSGLEYF
TRBV6-1	TRBJ2-2	.	CASSEELGEGEVSTGELFF
TRBV5-1	TRBJ2-3	.	CASSLAPTGSGTDTQYF
TRBV5-5	TRBJ2-1	.	CASSLDDRDAYNEQFF
TRBV7-2	TRBJ2-3	.	CASSLGPQGSTDTQYF
TRBV6-8	TRBJ2-2	once	CASTILPLTSQRISGELFF
TRBV5-6	TRBJ2-7	.	CASLYVREENEEQYF
TRBV7-9	TRBJ2-6	once	CASSEMPGLASSGANVLTF
TRBV19	TRBJ1-4	.	CASTIGGGGEKLFF
TRBV7-2	TRBJ1-2	.	CASSLNSGNDGYTF
TRBV28	TRBJ1-1	.	CASSWDREVTEAFF
TRBV27	TRBJ2-4	.	CASSLKAGIQNIQYF
TRBV7-8	TRBJ2-5	.	CASSHPLAGGAETQYF
TRBV28	TRBJ1-2	.	CASSPLDRTNYGYTF
TRBV4-3	TRBJ1-2	.	CASSQESRTGGFYGYTF
TRBV5-4	TRBJ1-4	.	CASSLGMGQSTNEKLFF
TRBV29-1	TRBJ2-6	.	CSVDGRGSGANVLTF
TRBV9	TRBJ2-3	.	CASSATSGTDTQYF
TRBV10-3	TRBJ2-7	.	CAISDVNNQREQYF
TRBV5-4	TRBJ1-2	.	CASSLATGGYAGYTF
TRBV6-6	TRBJ2-5	.	CASRDTQETQYF
TRBV19	TRBJ2-7	.	CASSIAESSYEQYF
TRBV4-1	TRBJ1-5	.	CASSQRTGRGDQPQHF
TRBV18	TRBJ2-7	.	CASSLNRGGLEQYF
TRBV2	TRBJ2-1	few	CASFSSSEQFF
TRBV9	TRBJ1-2	.	CASSVALKGAHGYTF
TRBV5-4	TRBJ2-1	once	CASSSKTSGNNEQFF
TRBV27	TRBJ2-5	.	CASRLWGEGQETQYF
TRBV28	TRBJ2-1	.	CASRSVREQFF
TRBV7-2	TRBJ1-3	.	CASSLRGNTIYF
TRBV7-8	TRBJ2-1	.	CASSSHAGTTYNEQFF
TRBV28	TRBJ1-3	.	CASTWGDLSSGNTIYF
TRBV4-3	TRBJ2-5	.	CASSQDPPGTRSETQYF
TRBV18	TRBJ2-5	.	CASSPQTLKETQYF
TRBV5-4	TRBJ2-3	.	CASSLTSAGPDTQYF
TRBV15	TRBJ1-2	medium-sized	CATSKDRAELGYTF
TRBV29-1	TRBJ2-1	.	CSVGRTSGDYNEQFF
TRBV6-6	TRBJ1-2	once	CASILWGAGDYGYTF
TRBV28	TRBJ1-3	.	CASRVRVSSFGGNTIYF
TRBV18	TRBJ2-3	.	CASSATGGTDTQYF
TRBV27	TRBJ2-3	.	CASSSSGRTDTQYF
TRBV5-1	TRBJ2-7	.	CASSLRGGEQYF
TRBV7-2	TRBJ1-2	.	CASSLAGQGYGYTF
TRBV6-5	TRBJ2-1	few	CASRTSGKNNEQFF
TRBV27	TRBJ2-3	.	CASSSFTDTQYF
TRBV29-1	TRBJ2-4	once	CSVVVGPAKNIQYF
TRBV19	TRBJ2-1	.	CASTGRARDEQFF
TRBV6-5	TRBJ2-3	.	CASRRSKAADTQYF
TRBV5-8	TRBJ2-7	once	CASSLTQGSLEQYF